These 8 T cell receptor beta chains came from one sample sequenced in a study of T cell repertoires in cytomegalovirus infection. One entry per CDR3 protein results from TCRdb running MiXCR on the reads. The table records 40,000 to 55,000 distinct CDR3 sequences, about a fifth of them present only once. Their target antigens are unknown. The sequencing used CD8+ T cells from cultured PBMCs, collected from culture after CMV antigen stimulation. Source of these receptors: a human donor in good health (CMV status not recorded). Some clones in this sample may be carry-over from other donors' samples.

The rearrangement uses TRBV27 and TRBJ2-1; D is unresolved. Trimming left V 5 bases short and J 6 bases short, with 14 bases between. The CDR3 covers 14 residues. Germline CDR1 MNHEY, CDR2 SMNVEV (reference sequence). CDR3 sequence (DNA): TGTGCCAGCAGTCTGTCCGTCCTTAGCAATGAGCAGTTCTTC. Translation gives CASSLSVLSNEQFF.

This clonotype occurred a few times. The J gene is TRBJ1-1, the V gene TRBV7-9, with no clear D. CDR3 length: 13 residues. V lost 1 base to trimming and J lost 0 bases, with 3 bases between them. CDR1 is SEHNR and CDR2 is FQNEAQ in the germline V gene (reference sequence). In DNA form, the CDR3 reads TGTGCCAGCAGCTTAGTCGTGAACACTGAAGCTTTCTTT. As protein: CASSLVVNTEAFF. The complete variable domain, with remaining parts taken from reference TRBV7-9 and TRBJ1-1, reads DTGVSQNPRHKITKRGQNVTFRCDPISEHNRLYWYRQTLGQGPEFLTYFQNEAQLEKSRLLSDRFSAERPKGSFSTLEIQRTEQGDSAMYLCASSLVVNTEAFFGQGTRLTVV.

CDR3 DNA: TGTGCCAGCAGCCAATCGCAGTACACCGGCCACAATGAGCAGTTCTTC. Translated: CASSQSQYTGHNEQFF. This rearrangement joins TRBV16 to TRBJ2-1; D is unclear. Trimming took off 0 bases at V and 5 bases at J, with 14 bases between the two ends. Per the germline V gene, CDR1 is KGHSY and CDR2 is FQNENV. The CDR3 is 16 residues long.

This chain joins TRBV7-6 and TRBJ2-3, with TRBD2 matching 10 bases. Trimming removed 2 bases from V and 1 base from J; junction bases left unmatched: 6. Germline assignment: CDR1 SGHVS and CDR2 FNYEAQ. CDR3 length: 17 residues. This CDR3 is CASSLLGSGGRTDTQYF. The CDR3, as DNA: TGTGCCAGCAGCTTATTGGGTAGCGGGGGGCGCACAGATACGCAGTATTTT.

This clonotype was counted only a few times. The rearrangement uses TRBV12-3 or TRBV12-4 and TRBJ1-2, with TRBD1 as a possible D gene (6 bases). V lost 1 base and J lost 8, with 14 bases in between. This CDR3 comprises 14 residues. CDR3 bases: TGTGCCAGCAGTTTAGGACAGGCCCCGGGGGGCTACACCTTC. It is translated as CASSLGQAPGGYTF.

The rearrangement joins TRBV7-9 to TRBJ1-5, with D perhaps TRBD1 (5 bases). The CDR3 loop spans 15 amino acids. CDR1 is SEHNR and CDR2 is FQNEAQ in the germline V gene (reference sequence). V lost 3 bases to trimming and J lost 1 base, with 10 bases between them. The CDR3 spells CASSLIGDSNQPQHF. CDR3 DNA: TGTGCCAGCAGCTTGATCGGGGACAGCAATCAGCCCCAGCATTTT.

This clonotype was observed a few times. With a much larger clone just one base away, this may be a read error. The V call is TRBV20-1, the J call TRBJ2-3; tentative D call: TRBD1 (6 bases). The CDR3 covers 15 residues. CDR1 DFQATT and CDR2 SNEGSKA come from the germline V gene (reference sequence). The CDR3 DNA follows: TGCAGAGCTTACGAAGGACAGTTTGACACAGATACGCAGTATTTT. Amino acids: CRAYEGQFDTDTQYF.

The chain has TRBV7-9 and TRBJ2-1, with TRBD1 as a possible D gene (6 bases). The CDR3 length is 16 residues. The germline V and J ends were trimmed by 4 bases and 0 bases, with 13 bases remaining between them. The germline CDR1 and CDR2 sequences are SEHNR and FQNEAQ (reference sequence). CDR3 residues: CASSSNTGTSYNEQFF. CDR3 DNA: TGTGCCAGCAGCTCGAATACAGGGACCTCCTACAATGAGCAGTTCTTC.